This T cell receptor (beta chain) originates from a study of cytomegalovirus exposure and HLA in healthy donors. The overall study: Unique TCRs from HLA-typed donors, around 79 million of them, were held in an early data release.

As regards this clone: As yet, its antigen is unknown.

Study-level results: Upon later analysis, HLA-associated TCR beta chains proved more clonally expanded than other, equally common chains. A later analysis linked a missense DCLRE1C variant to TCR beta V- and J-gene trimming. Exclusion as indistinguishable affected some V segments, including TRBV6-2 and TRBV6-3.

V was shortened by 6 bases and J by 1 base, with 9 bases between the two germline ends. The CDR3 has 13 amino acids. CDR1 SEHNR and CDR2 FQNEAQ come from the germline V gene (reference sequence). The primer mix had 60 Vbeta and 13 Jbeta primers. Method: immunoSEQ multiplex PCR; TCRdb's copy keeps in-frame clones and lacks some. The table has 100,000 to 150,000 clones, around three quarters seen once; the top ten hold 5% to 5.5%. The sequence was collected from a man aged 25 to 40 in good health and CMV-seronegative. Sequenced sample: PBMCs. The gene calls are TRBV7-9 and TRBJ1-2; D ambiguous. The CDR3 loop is CASRFQDNYGYTF. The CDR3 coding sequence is TGTGCCAGCAGGTTTCAGGATAACTATGGCTACACCTTC.